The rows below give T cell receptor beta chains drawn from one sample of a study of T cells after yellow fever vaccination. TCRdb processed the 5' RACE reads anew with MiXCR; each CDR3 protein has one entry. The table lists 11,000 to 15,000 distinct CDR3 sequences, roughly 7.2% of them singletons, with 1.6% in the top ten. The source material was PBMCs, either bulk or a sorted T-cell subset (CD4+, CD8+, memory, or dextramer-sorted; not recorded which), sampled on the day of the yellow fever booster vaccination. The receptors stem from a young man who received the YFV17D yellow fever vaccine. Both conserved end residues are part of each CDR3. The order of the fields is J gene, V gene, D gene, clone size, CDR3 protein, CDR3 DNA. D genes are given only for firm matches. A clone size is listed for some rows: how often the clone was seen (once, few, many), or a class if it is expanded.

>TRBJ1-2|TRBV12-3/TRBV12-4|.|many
CASSPSQRSGYTF
TGTGCCAGCAGCCCCTCGCAGAGAAGTGGCTACACCTTC
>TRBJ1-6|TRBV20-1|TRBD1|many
CSAVRTGGISPLHF
TGCAGTGCTGTACGGACAGGGGGCATCTCACCCCTCCACTTT
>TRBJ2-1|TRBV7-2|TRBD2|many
CASSLAGGFNEQFF
TGTGCCAGCAGCTTAGCGGGGGGGTTCAATGAGCAGTTCTTC
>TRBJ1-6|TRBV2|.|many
CASSEGPHNSPLHF
TGTGCCAGCAGTGAGGGCCCCCATAATTCACCCCTCCACTTT
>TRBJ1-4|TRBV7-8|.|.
CASSLARAGREKLFF
TGTGCCAGCAGCTTAGCGCGGGCAGGGAGGGAAAAACTGTTTTTT
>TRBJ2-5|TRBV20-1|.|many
CSALQGSATQYF
TGCAGTGCCTTACAGGGTTCTGCGACCCAGTACTTC
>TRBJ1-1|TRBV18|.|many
CASRGVFDLRGSNTEAFF
TGTGCCAGCCGAGGGGTTTTTGATCTCAGGGGATCGAACACTGAAGCTTTCTTT
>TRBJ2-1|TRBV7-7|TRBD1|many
CASSPRTGQLNEQFF
TGTGCCAGCAGCCCCCGAACGGGACAGTTAAATGAGCAGTTCTTC
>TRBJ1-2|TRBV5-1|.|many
CASSGQGTDGYTF
TGCGCCAGCAGCGGCCAAGGGACGGATGGCTACACCTTC
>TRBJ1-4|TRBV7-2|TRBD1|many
CASSWRTGGEKLFF
TGTGCCAGCAGCTGGAGGACAGGGGGTGAAAAACTGTTTTTT
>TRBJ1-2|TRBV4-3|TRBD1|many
CASSRDRGDYGYTF
TGCGCCAGCAGTCGGGACAGGGGGGACTATGGCTACACCTTC
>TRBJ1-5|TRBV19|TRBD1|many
CASAPGGVRNQPQHF
TGTGCCAGTGCCCCAGGGGGCGTTCGCAATCAGCCCCAGCATTTT
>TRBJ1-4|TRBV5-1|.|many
CASTDSTNEKLFF
TGCGCCAGCACAGATTCAACTAATGAAAAACTGTTTTTT
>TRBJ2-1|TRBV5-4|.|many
CASSTGGASSYNEQFF
TGTGCCAGCAGCACCGGAGGGGCCTCCTCCTACAATGAGCAGTTCTTC
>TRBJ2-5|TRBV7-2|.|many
CASSSQETQYF
TGTGCCAGCAGCTCACAAGAGACCCAGTACTTC
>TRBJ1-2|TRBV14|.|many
CASSQGRVPFYGYTF
TGTGCCAGCAGCCAAGGAAGGGTGCCCTTCTATGGCTACACCTTC
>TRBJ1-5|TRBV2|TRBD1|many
CASRDRTGHQPQHF
TGTGCCAGCAGGGATCGGACAGGGCATCAGCCCCAGCATTTT
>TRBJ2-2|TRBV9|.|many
CASSVENTGELFF
TGTGCCAGCAGCGTAGAGAACACCGGGGAGCTGTTTTTT
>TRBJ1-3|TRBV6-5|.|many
CASSYSIPGQPYSGNTIYF
TGTGCCAGCAGTTACTCGATCCCGGGTCAGCCCTATTCTGGAAACACCATATATTTT
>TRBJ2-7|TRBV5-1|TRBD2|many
CASSSGGGTYEQYF
TGCGCCAGCAGCTCCGGCGGGGGGACCTACGAGCAGTACTTC
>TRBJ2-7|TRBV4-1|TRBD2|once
CASSQGSSGYYEQYF
TGCGCCAGCAGCCAAGGATCTAGCGGGTATTACGAGCAGTACTTC
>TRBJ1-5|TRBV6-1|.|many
CASTSRARTQPQHF
TGTGCCAGCACCTCTCGGGCCCGGACCCAGCCCCAGCATTTT
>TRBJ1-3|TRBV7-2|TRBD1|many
CASSYIQGQGGLRSGNTIYF
TGTGCCAGCAGCTACATTCAAGGACAGGGGGGATTGAGGTCTGGAAACACCATATATTTT
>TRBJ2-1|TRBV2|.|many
CASSRDEYNEQFF
TGTGCCAGCTCCCGGGACGAATACAATGAGCAGTTCTTC
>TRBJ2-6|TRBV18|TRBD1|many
CASSPRTGTGILYVLTF
TGTGCCAGCTCACCCAGGACAGGGACTGGAATCCTCTACGTCCTGACTTTC
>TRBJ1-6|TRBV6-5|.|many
CASSTGGSPLHF
TGTGCCAGCAGTACGGGGGGCTCACCCCTCCACTTT
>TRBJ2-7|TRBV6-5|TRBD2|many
CASSQTSGGLSYEQYF
TGTGCCAGCAGCCAAACTAGCGGGGGGCTCTCCTACGAGCAGTACTTC
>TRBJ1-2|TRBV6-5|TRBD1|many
CASSYSRGDRPYTF
TGTGCCAGCAGTTACTCGAGGGGGGACAGACCCTACACCTTC
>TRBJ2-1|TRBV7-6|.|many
CASSHPSGGQFF
TGTGCCAGCAGTCATCCCTCGGGTGGGCAGTTCTTC
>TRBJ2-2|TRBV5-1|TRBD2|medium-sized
CASSPETSGGLISTGELFF
TGCGCCAGCAGCCCGGAGACTAGCGGGGGACTAATCAGCACCGGGGAGCTGTTTTTT
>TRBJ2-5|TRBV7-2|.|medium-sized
CASSSTAYQETQYF
TGTGCCAGCAGCTCGACCGCGTACCAAGAGACCCAGTACTTC
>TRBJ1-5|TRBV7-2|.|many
CASSRPWRSPKRNQPQHF
TGTGCCAGCAGCCGCCCATGGCGGTCGCCCAAGAGAAATCAGCCCCAGCATTTT
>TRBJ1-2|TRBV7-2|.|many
CASSLRIRQATNYGYTF
TGTGCCAGCAGCTTACGTATCCGACAGGCGACTAACTATGGCTACACCTTC
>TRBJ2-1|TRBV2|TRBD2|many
CASSSAGGATPRNNEQFF
TGTGCCAGCAGTTCTGCGGGGGGGGCCACACCCAGGAACAATGAGCAGTTCTTC
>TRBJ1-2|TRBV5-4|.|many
CASSLGQGGYTF
TGTGCCAGCAGCTTGGGGCAGGGTGGCTACACCTTC
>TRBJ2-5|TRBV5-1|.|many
CASSPDEGETQYF
TGCGCCAGCAGCCCGGACGAGGGGGAGACCCAGTACTTC
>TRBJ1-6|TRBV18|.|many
CASSPPNSPLHF
TGTGCCAGCTCACCACCCAATTCACCCCTCCACTTT
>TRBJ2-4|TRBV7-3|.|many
CASPPIVDRGPKNIQYF
TGTGCCAGCCCTCCAATCGTTGACCGTGGGCCCAAAAACATTCAGTACTTC
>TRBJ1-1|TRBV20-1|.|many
CSAREGYFIMNTEAFF
TGCAGTGCTAGAGAGGGGTACTTTATAATGAACACTGAAGCTTTCTTT
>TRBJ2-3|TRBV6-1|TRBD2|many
CASRGLAGTDTQYF
TGTGCCAGCCGTGGACTAGCGGGGACAGATACGCAGTATTTT
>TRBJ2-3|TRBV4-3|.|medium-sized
CASSLDSQADTQYF
TGCGCCAGCAGCCTAGACAGCCAAGCAGATACGCAGTATTTT
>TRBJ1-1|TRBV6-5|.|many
CASSYGSQPNTEAFF
TGTGCCAGCAGTTACGGTTCGCAGCCGAACACTGAAGCTTTCTTT
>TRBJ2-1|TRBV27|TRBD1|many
CASRRTGVFEQFF
TGTGCCAGCAGACGGACAGGGGTCTTTGAGCAGTTCTTC
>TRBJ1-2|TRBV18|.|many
CASSPAAGDLEGYTF
TGTGCCAGCTCACCAGCGGCAGGGGACCTGGAAGGCTACACCTTC
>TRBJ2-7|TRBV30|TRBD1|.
CAWSVDRAYEQYF
TGTGCCTGGAGTGTAGACAGGGCATACGAGCAGTACTTC
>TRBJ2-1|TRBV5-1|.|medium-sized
CASSFWGEYNEQFF
TGCGCCAGCAGCTTCTGGGGGGAATACAATGAGCAGTTCTTC
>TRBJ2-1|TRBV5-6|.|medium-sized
CASSPSFLYNEQFF
TGTGCCAGCAGCCCCTCCTTCCTCTACAATGAGCAGTTCTTC
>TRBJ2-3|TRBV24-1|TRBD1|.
CATAEELPGQDTDTQYF
TGTGCCACAGCCGAGGAGCTCCCGGGACAGGACACAGATACGCAGTATTTT
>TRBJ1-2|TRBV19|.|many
CASSLGGTLNDYGYTF
TGTGCCAGTTCACTGGGGGGGACTCTCAACGACTATGGCTACACCTTC
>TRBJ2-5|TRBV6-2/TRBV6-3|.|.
CASSLSPGLMTHQETQYF
TGTGCCAGCAGTTTGTCCCCCGGCCTCATGACTCACCAAGAGACCCAGTACTTC
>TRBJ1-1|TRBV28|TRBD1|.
CASSYDQGQLGTEAFF
TGTGCCAGCAGTTATGACCAGGGACAGTTGGGCACTGAAGCTTTCTTT
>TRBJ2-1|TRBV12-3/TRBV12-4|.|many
CASSLTTQGRQFF
TGTGCCAGCAGTTTAACTACCCAAGGTAGGCAGTTCTTC